The 28 T cell receptor beta chains below all came from one sample that was sequenced in a study of cytomegalovirus exposure and HLA in healthy donors. Profiling relied on immunoSEQ multiplex PCR, and the TCRdb table lists in-frame clones only, not all of them. This table holds roughly 220,000 clones, approximately 83% found once. Material for sequencing was PBMCs. The source of these receptors is a woman in her thirties in good health and CMV-seropositive.

The chain has TRBV25-1 and TRBJ1-5; D unresolved. Per the germline V gene, CDR1 is MGHDK and CDR2 is SYGVNS. Trimming stripped 5 bases from V and 4 bases from J, with 9 bases between. This CDR3 spans 13 amino acids. The CDR3 DNA is TGTGCCAGCAGTTCGGCGGTAAATCAGCCCCAGCATTTT. As protein: CASSSAVNQPQHF. The whole variable domain, filled in from reference TRBV25-1 and TRBJ1-5, reads EADIYQTPRYLVIGTGKKITLECSQTMGHDKMYWYQQDPGMELHLIHYSYGVNSTEKGDLSSESTVSRIRTEHFPLTLESARPSHTSQYLCASSSAVNQPQHFGDGTRLSIL.

The rearrangement joins TRBV7-2 to TRBJ2-1; D uncertain. In germline, CDR1 is SGHTA, CDR2 FQGNSA. V lost 0 bases and J 4 bases, leaving 10 bases between the germline ends. The CDR3 length is 15 residues. The CDR3 sequence: CASSLAVGTYNEQFF. DNA for the CDR3: TGTGCCAGCAGCTTAGCGGTCGGAACGTACAATGAGCAGTTCTTC.

This chain joins TRBV29-1 and TRBJ1-1, with D maybe TRBD1 (6 bases). The CDR3 consists of 18 residues. CDR1 and CDR2 (germline): SQVTM, ANQGSEA. Trimming shortened V by 1 base and J by 6 bases, and 27 bases separated the two germline ends. The CDR3 bases are TGCAGCGTTGAAGGGGTGGGGGCGAATGATCGAGGCTACCCTGAAGCTTTCTTT. Amino acids: CSVEGVGANDRGYPEAFF. Full variable domain (rest looked up from reference TRBV29-1 and TRBJ1-1): SAVISQKPSRDICQRGTSLTIQCQVDSQVTMMFWYRQQPGQSLTLIATANQGSEATYESGFVIDKFPISRPNLTFSTLTVSNMSPEDSSIYLCSVEGVGANDRGYPEAFFGQGTRLTVV.

This clone was counted a few times. The rearrangement joins TRBV30 to TRBJ2-1, with 13 nucleotides matching TRBD2. Germline assignment: CDR1 GTSNPN and CDR2 SVGIG (reference sequence). CDR3 length: 15 amino acids. The trim removed 1 base at V and 11 bases at J, leaving 8 bases unmatched. The CDR3 DNA reads TGTGCCTGGAGTGAAACTAGCGGGAGGGCCTCGAAGCAGTTCTTC. Protein: CAWSETSGRASKQFF.

This clone was recorded a few times. This rearrangement joins TRBV2 to TRBJ2-7; TRBD1 matches 9 bases. The germline gives CDR1 SNHLY, CDR2 FYNNEI. This CDR3 spans 14 amino acids. With V trimmed by 4 bases and J by 3 bases, 4 bases remained unmatched. The CDR3 nucleotides read TGTGCCAGCAGTGTATCGGGACAGGGCTACGAGCAGTACTTC. This sequence encodes CASSVSGQGYEQYF.

The V gene is TRBV28, the J gene TRBJ1-2; D is possibly TRBD1 (5 bases). V lost 6 bases and J lost 0, with 11 bases in between. Germline values: CDR1 MDHEN, CDR2 SYDVKM. This CDR3 contains 14 residues. The CDR3 nucleotides read TGTGCCAGCAGCACAGGAACAGCTAACTATGGCTACACCTTC. The encoded protein is CASSTGTANYGYTF.

The genes are TRBV2 and TRBJ2-1, with TRBD1 matching over 7 bases. CDR1 is SNHLY, CDR2 FYNNEI, per germline. The CDR3 is 13 residues long. After removal of 6 bases from V and 8 bases from J, the junction contained 7 bases not matched to a gene. The CDR3 sequence is CASRTNRGDEQFF. DNA for the CDR3: TGTGCCAGCAGAACCAACAGGGGAGATGAGCAGTTCTTC.

This clone was detected once. The chain carries TRBV30 and TRBJ1-1, with D maybe TRBD1 (6 bases). CDR3 length: 13 residues. Germline V gene data show CDR1 as GTSNPN and CDR2 as SVGIG (reference sequence). The germline V and J ends were trimmed by 2 bases and 3 bases, with 10 bases remaining between them. This CDR3 is CAWSPHRDTEAFF. The CDR3 DNA reads TGTGCCTGGAGTCCTCACAGGGACACTGAAGCTTTCTTT.

The gene calls are TRBV4-1 and TRBJ2-7; 9 nucleotides align to TRBD1. The CDR3 has 15 residues. Germline CDR1 is MGHRA and CDR2 is YSYEKL. With V trimmed by 6 bases and J by 3 bases, 9 bases remained unmatched. The CDR3 coding sequence is TGCGCCAGCAGACTCACATCGGGACAGGGCTACGAGCAGTACTTC. It encodes CASRLTSGQGYEQYF.

In DNA form, the CDR3 reads TGTGCCAGCAGGGGCACCGGGGAGCTGTTTTTT. Translating it yields CASRGTGELFF. This rearrangement joins TRBV28 to TRBJ2-2; D is uncertain. The V gene lost 6 bases and the J gene lost 4 bases, with 3 bases spanning the gap. The CDR3 has 11 residues. Germline CDR1 reads MDHEN; CDR2 reads SYDVKM.

The V and J genes are TRBV6-1 and TRBJ2-1; D ambiguous. Trimming removed 4 bases at V and 5 bases at J, with 18 bases between. CDR3 size: 16 residues. Germline V gives CDR1 MNHNS, CDR2 SASEGT. In DNA form, the CDR3 reads TGTGCCAGCAGTGGTCGACTTTTCGATATAGACAATGAGCAGTTCTTC. Translated: CASSGRLFDIDNEQFF.

The rearrangement joins TRBV5-4 to TRBJ1-2; D remains ambiguous. Germline V CDR1 and CDR2: SGHNT, YYREEE (reference sequence). There are 16 residues in the CDR3. V was trimmed by 0 bases and J by 3 bases, leaving 15 bases between them. The CDR3, as DNA: TGTGCCAGCAGCTTGGCCTCTGGGCCCAGGTACTATGGCTACACCTTC. This translates into CASSLASGPRYYGYTF. The full variable domain, with the rest looked up from reference TRBV5-4 and TRBJ1-2, is ETGVTQSPTHLIKTRGQQVTLRCSSQSGHNTVSWYQQALGQGPQFIFQYYREEENGRGNFPPRFSGLQFPNYSSELNVNALELDDSALYLCASSLASGPRYYGYTFGSGTRLTVV.

The chain couples TRBV6-1 to TRBJ1-1; D ambiguous. This CDR3 is 13 amino acids long. V shed 7 bases and J shed 5 bases, with 14 bases lying between them. Germline V gene data show CDR1 as MNHNS and CDR2 as SASEGT. CDR3 in DNA: TGTGCCAGCATGGGCGGGTCTAGTACTGAAGCTTTCTTT. This gives the protein CASMGGSSTEAFF.

The chain employs TRBV19 and TRBJ2-1, with D possibly TRBD1 on 5 matching bases. The ends were cut back, 3 bases at V and 12 bases at J, with 15 bases in the middle. The CDR3 runs to 13 residues. Germline V gene lookup returns CDR1 LNHDA and CDR2 SQIVND (reference sequence). The CDR3 bases are TGTGCCAGTAGTATGCTTGGGGCCCCTGGGCAGTTCTTC. It specifies CASSMLGAPGQFF.

This rearrangement joins TRBV5-6 to TRBJ2-7, with D hard to call. Germline values: CDR1 SGHDT, CDR2 YYEEEE. Trimming stripped 1 base from V and 5 bases from J, with 4 bases between. This CDR3 contains 11 residues. The CDR3 DNA reads as TGTGCCAGCAGCTTGTTTGACGAGCAGTACTTC. This translates into CASSLFDEQYF.

This sequence joins TRBV5-1 and TRBJ2-1, with 9 bases fitting TRBD2. CDR3 length: 18 residues. Trimming at V came to 0 bases and at J to 0 bases, leaving 7 bases not matched to a gene. CDR1 is SGHRS and CDR2 is YFSETQ in the germline V gene. CDR3 in amino acids: CASSLVASGMSSYNEQFF. CDR3 coding DNA: TGCGCCAGCAGCTTGGTGGCTAGCGGGATGAGCTCCTACAATGAGCAGTTCTTC.

V gene TRBV11-2 combines with J gene TRBJ1-1; perhaps TRBD1 as D (5 bases). Germline assignment: CDR1 SGHAT and CDR2 FQNNGV. The CDR3 contains 17 residues. Between the trimmed V and J ends, which lost 0 bases and 0 bases, there was a span of 14 bases. The CDR3 region has the DNA TGTGCCAGCAGCTTAGACCCGGGGGTGACACTGAACACTGAAGCTTTCTTT. Protein product: CASSLDPGVTLNTEAFF.

J is TRBJ2-3 and V is TRBV29-1; no clear D gene. The CDR3 runs to 12 residues. Germline V gene sequence: CDR1 SQVTM, CDR2 ANQGSEA. V lost 3 bases, J lost 11 bases, and 15 bases lay in between. CDR3 coding DNA: TGCAGCGTTGAGAGTCTCTTGGACCTGCAGTATTTT. It codes for CSVESLLDLQYF.

The chain recombines TRBV12-5 with TRBJ1-1; D gene unclear. Per the germline V gene, CDR1 is LGHNT and CDR2 is FRNRAP. This CDR3 has 17 residues. V lost 0 bases to trimming and J lost 0 bases, with 14 bases between them. CDR3 nucleotide sequence: TGTGCTAGTGGTTTGGTACTAGGAAGTCCTATGAACACTGAAGCTTTCTTT. This gives the protein CASGLVLGSPMNTEAFF. Filled out from reference TRBV12-5 and TRBJ1-1, the complete variable domain reads DARVTQTPRHKVTEMGQEVTMRCQPILGHNTVFWYRQTMMQGLELLAYFRNRAPLDDSGMPKDRFSAEMPDATLATLKIQPSEPRDSAVYFCASGLVLGSPMNTEAFFGQGTRLTVV.

The chain carries TRBV28 and TRBJ2-1; weak D call: TRBD2 (5 bases). The CDR3 has 16 residues. V lost 2 bases and J lost 3, with 14 bases in between. Looked up from germline, CDR1 is MDHEN and CDR2 is SYDVKM. The CDR3 loop reads CASSLGVSGFYNEQFF. The DNA of the CDR3 is TGTGCCAGCAGTTTAGGGGTGTCGGGATTCTACAATGAGCAGTTCTTC.

V and J are TRBV27 and TRBJ2-3; no definite D call. Trimming shortened V by 0 bases and J by 3 bases, and 4 bases separated the two germline ends. The CDR3 sequence is 13 residues long. CDR1 MNHEY and CDR2 SMNVEV come from the germline V gene (reference sequence). The CDR3 nucleotides read TGTGCCAGCAGTTTATCTGGAACAGATACGCAGTATTTT. Translation gives CASSLSGTDTQYF.

The gene calls are TRBV7-2 and TRBJ1-5; weak D call: TRBD1 (5 bases). Germline V gives CDR1 SGHTA, CDR2 FQGNSA. The V end was cut by 3 bases, the J end by 7 bases, with 10 bases between. The CDR3 sequence is 13 residues long. CDR3 region: CASSFGDSQPQHF. DNA of the CDR3: TGTGCCAGCAGCTTTGGTGACAGCCAGCCCCAGCATTTT. Combining the CDR3 with reference TRBV7-2 and TRBJ1-5 gives the whole variable domain GAGVSQSPSNKVTEKGKDVELRCDPISGHTALYWYRQSLGQGLEFLIYFQGNSAPDKSGLPSDRFSAERTGGSVSTLTIQRTQQEDSAVYLCASSFGDSQPQHFGDGTRLSIL.

The rearrangement links TRBV27 to TRBJ2-5; D is uncertain. Germline assignment: CDR1 MNHEY and CDR2 SMNVEV (reference sequence). This CDR3 is 14 amino acids long. V gave up 2 bases and J gave up 4 bases, with 11 bases separating them. The CDR3 spells CASSLRRLGETQYF. The DNA for the CDR3 is TGTGCCAGCAGTTTAAGACGCCTCGGAGAGACCCAGTACTTC.

This clone showed up just once. The rearrangement uses TRBV29-1 and TRBJ1-2; D call uncertain. The germline CDR1 and CDR2 sequences are SQVTM and ANQGSEA. This CDR3 comprises 13 residues. The ends were cut back, 5 bases at V and 7 bases at J, with 17 bases in the middle. The CDR3, as DNA: TGCAGCGTTCGTAGCAACAGAGGGAGTGGCTACACCTTC. This encodes CSVRSNRGSGYTF.

The genes are TRBV2 and TRBJ1-2; D call uncertain. The length of the CDR3 is 13 residues. V lost 7 bases and J lost 6, with 15 bases in between. The germline V gene has CDR1 SNHLY and CDR2 FYNNEI. This chain's CDR3 is CASNRRLENGYTF. As DNA, the CDR3 is TGTGCCAGCAACCGTAGGTTAGAGAATGGCTACACCTTC.

The chain combines TRBV7-2 with TRBJ2-2; the D is unclear. V gave up 1 base and J gave up 4 bases, with 10 bases separating them. CDR3 size: 15 residues. Looked up from germline, CDR1 is SGHTA and CDR2 is FQGNSA. The CDR3 sequence: CASSLVLTLTGELFF. The CDR3 DNA reads TGTGCCAGCAGCTTAGTATTGACACTCACCGGGGAGCTGTTTTTT.

The rearrangement joins TRBV30 to TRBJ2-3, with 7 bases aligning to TRBD1. Germline loops: CDR1 GTSNPN, CDR2 SVGIG (reference sequence). The ends lost 4 bases at V and 2 bases at J; junction bases unmatched: 6. This CDR3 has 14 amino acids. The CDR3 protein is CAWMEGGTTDTQYF. CDR3 nucleotides: TGTGCCTGGATGGAAGGGGGCACCACAGATACGCAGTATTTT.

V gene TRBV7-9 combines with J gene TRBJ2-2; either TRBD1 or TRBD2 may fit D (5 bases each). This CDR3 is built from 14 residues. V was clipped by 5 bases and J by 4 bases, with 11 bases between them. Per germline, CDR1 SEHNR and CDR2 FQNEAQ (reference sequence). The CDR3 loop reads CASSRVRGTGELFF. CDR3 DNA sequence: TGTGCCAGCAGCAGAGTGAGGGGCACCGGGGAGCTGTTTTTT.